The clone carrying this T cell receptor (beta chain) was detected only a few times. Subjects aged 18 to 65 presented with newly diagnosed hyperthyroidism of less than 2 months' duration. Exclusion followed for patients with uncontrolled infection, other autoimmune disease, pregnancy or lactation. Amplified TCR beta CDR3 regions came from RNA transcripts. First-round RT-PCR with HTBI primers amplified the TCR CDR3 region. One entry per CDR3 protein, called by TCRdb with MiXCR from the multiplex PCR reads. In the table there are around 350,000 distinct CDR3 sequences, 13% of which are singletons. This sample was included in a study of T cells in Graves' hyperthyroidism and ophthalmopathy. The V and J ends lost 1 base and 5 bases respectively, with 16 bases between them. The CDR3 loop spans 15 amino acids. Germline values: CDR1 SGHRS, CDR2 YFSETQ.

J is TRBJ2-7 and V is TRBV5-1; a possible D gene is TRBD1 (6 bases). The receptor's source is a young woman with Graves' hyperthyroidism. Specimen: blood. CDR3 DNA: TGCGCCAGCAGCTTGAGTGGGGGCAATGTCAACGAGCAGTACTTC. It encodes CASSLSGGNVNEQYF.